This T cell receptor beta chain was obtained from a study of type 1 regulatory T cells. Study-wide context: T-allo10 is a Tr1-enriched, alloantigen-specific CD4 T cell product made in vitro. Study outcomes and limitations: Tr1 cells had a more restricted TCR repertoire than non-Tr1 cells.

TCRdb processed the reads anew with MiXCR; each CDR3 protein has one entry. The top ten clones hold under 8.5% of a sample with tens of thousands of distinct CDR3 sequences, about a fifth of them seen once. As regards this clonotype: Antigen unknown.

CDR3 size: 14 residues. Trimming pared 4 bases from V and 1 base from J, leaving 11 bases between. Sequences were obtained from cultured type 1 regulatory T (Tr1) cells, either the whole culture or a sorted fraction (not recorded which). The rearrangement links TRBV12-3 or TRBV12-4 to TRBJ2-7, with D tentatively TRBD1 (6 bases). This TCR came from a human donor in good health. CDR3 DNA sequence: TGTGCCAGCAGTTCCGCAACAGGGTCCTACGAGCAGTACTTC. It translates to CASSSATGSYEQYF.